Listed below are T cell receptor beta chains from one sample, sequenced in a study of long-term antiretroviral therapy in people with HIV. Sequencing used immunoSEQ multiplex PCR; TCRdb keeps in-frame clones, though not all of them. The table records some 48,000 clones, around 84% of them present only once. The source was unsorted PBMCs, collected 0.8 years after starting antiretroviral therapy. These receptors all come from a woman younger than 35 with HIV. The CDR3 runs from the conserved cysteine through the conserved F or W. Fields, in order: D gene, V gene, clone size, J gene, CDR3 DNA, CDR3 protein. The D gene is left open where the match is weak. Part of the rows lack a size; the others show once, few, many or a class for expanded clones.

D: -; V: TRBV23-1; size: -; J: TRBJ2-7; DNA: TGCGCCAGCAGTCAAGTCAGGGAAGGGTACGAGCAGTACTTC; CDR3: CASSQVREGYEQYF
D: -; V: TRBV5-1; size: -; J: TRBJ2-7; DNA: TGCGCCAGCAGCTTTCCAGGGGACGAGCAGTACTTC; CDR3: CASSFPGDEQYF
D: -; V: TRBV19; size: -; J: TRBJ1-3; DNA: TGTGCCAGTATGCACCGCCGGGGTTCTGGAAACACCATATATTTT; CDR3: CASMHRRGSGNTIYF
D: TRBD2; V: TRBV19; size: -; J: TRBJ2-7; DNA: TGTGCCAGCCGCCGTCTAGCGGGAGACTACGAGCAGTACTTC; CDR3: CASRRLAGDYEQYF
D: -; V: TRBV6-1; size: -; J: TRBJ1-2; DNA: TGTGCCAGCGAACCAGCCCCCGGTTATGGCTACACCTTC; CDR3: CASEPAPGYGYTF
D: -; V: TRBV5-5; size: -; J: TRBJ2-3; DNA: TGTGCCAGCACCGGCGGCCGGTTTAGCACAGATACGCAGTATTTT; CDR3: CASTGGRFSTDTQYF
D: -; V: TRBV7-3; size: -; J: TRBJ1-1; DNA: TGTGCCAGCAGCTTAAAGGCAGGGTCCACTGAAGCTTTCTTT; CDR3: CASSLKAGSTEAFF
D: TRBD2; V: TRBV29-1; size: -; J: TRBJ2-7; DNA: TGCAGCGTTGAAGGGACTAGCGGGACCTACGAGCAGTACTTC; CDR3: CSVEGTSGTYEQYF
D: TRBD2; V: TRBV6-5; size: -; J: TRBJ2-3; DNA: TGTGCCAGCAGTTCGTCTAGCGGGAGGGTAGATACGCAGTATTTT; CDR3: CASSSSSGRVDTQYF
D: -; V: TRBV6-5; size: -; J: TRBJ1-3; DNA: TGTGCCAGCAGTGTAACAGATCACTCTGGAAACACCATATATTTT; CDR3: CASSVTDHSGNTIYF
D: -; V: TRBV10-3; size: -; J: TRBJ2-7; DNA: TGTGCCATCAGTGGGGTAAAAACAGGAGCTTCCTACGAGCAGTACTTC; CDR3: CAISGVKTGASYEQYF
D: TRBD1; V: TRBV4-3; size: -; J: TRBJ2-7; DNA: TGCGCCAGCAGTGACAGGGGGGACGAGCAGTACTTC; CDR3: CASSDRGDEQYF
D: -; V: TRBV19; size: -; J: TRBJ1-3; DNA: TGTGCCGTCATCGAGCCCGGAAACACCATATATTTT; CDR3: CAVIEPGNTIYF
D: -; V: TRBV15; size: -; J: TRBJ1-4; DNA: TGTGCGGTTCGAGGGGTATTCGATGAAAAACTGTTTTTT; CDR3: CAVRGVFDEKLFF
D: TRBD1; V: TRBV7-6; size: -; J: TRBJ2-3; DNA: TGTGCCAGCAGCTTACCCAGGGGGCTCACAGATACGCAGTATTTT; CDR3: CASSLPRGLTDTQYF
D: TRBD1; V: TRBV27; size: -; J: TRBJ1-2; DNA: TGTGCCAGCAGTCGTCGGACAGGGGATGGCTACACCTTC; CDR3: CASSRRTGDGYTF
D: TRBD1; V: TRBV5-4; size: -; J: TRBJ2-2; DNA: TGTGCCAGCAGCCACACAGACCAGGGGGCCGGGGAGCTGTTTTTT; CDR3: CASSHTDQGAGELFF
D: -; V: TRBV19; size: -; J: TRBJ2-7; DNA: TGTGCCAGTAGTATAGATCTAACTACCTACGAGCAGTACTTC; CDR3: CASSIDLTTYEQYF
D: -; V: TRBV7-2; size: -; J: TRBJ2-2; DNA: TGTGCCAGCAGCTTAGCGTCGGGCACCGGGGAGCTGTTTTTT; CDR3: CASSLASGTGELFF
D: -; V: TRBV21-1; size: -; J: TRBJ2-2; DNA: TGTGCCAGCAGCAAAGTGCCAGCGGGAGGGCCAAACACCGGGGAGCTGTTTTTT; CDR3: CASSKVPAGGPNTGELFF
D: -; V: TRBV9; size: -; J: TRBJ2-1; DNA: TGTGCCAGCAACAATCCAGGGACCTCCTACAATGAGCAGTTCTTC; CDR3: CASNNPGTSYNEQFF
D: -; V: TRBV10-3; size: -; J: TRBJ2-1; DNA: TGTGCCATCAACCCTGGCTCCTACAATGAGCAGTTCTTC; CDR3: CAINPGSYNEQFF
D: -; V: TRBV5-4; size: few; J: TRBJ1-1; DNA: TGTGCCAGCAGCTTGTCTAGTGTAGTGAACACTGAAGCTTTCTTT; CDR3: CASSLSSVVNTEAFF
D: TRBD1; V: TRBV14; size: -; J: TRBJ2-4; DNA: TGTGCCAGCAGCCTTGGACAGGGGGCATCCAAAAACATTCAGTACTTC; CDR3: CASSLGQGASKNIQYF
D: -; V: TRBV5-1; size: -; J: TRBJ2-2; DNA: TGCGCCAGCAGCTTGGGACAGGGAGGTACCGGGGAGCTGTTTTTT; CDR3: CASSLGQGGTGELFF
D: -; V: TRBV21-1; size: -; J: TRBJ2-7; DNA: TGTGCCAGCAGCTACCCCAGGGGGCTGAACGAGCAGTACTTC; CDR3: CASSYPRGLNEQYF
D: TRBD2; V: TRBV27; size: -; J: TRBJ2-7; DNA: TGTGCCAGCAGTTTGGGTCCCGAGGTAGCGGGAGTCGACGAGCAGTACTTC; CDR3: CASSLGPEVAGVDEQYF
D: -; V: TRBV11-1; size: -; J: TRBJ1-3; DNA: TGTGCCAGCAACCAAGCCACGGCTTCTCGGGGAAACACCATATATTTT; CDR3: CASNQATASRGNTIYF
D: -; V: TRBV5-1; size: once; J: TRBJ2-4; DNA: TGCGCCAGCAGCTCCAACCCAATAGGACAGTTAAACATTCAGTACTTC; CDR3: CASSSNPIGQLNIQYF
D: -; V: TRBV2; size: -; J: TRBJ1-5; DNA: TGTGCCAGCAGAGAGTGGGGGGGCGGTCAGCCCCAGCATTTT; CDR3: CASREWGGGQPQHF
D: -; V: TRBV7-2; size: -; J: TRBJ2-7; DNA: TGTGCCAGCAGCCCTAACTCCTACGAGCAGTACTTC; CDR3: CASSPNSYEQYF
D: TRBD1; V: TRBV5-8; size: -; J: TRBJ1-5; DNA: TGTGCCAGCAGCTCCCCTTGGACAGGGGACAATCAGCCCCAGCATTTT; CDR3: CASSSPWTGDNQPQHF
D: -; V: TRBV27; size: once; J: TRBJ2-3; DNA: TGTGCCAGCAGTTTATCGGCCGGCGATTATGTACAAGGAGATACGCAGTATTTT; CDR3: CASSLSAGDYVQGDTQYF
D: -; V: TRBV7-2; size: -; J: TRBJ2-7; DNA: TGTGCCAGCAGCTTAGGTGGGGGCGGGAAGAGGTCCGAGCAGTACTTC; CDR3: CASSLGGGGKRSEQYF
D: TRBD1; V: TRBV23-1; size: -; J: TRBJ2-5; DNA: TGCGCCAGCAGTCAATTTAGAGGGCTGTCCGGGACAGGGCGGGAAGAGACCCAGTACTTC; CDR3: CASSQFRGLSGTGREETQYF
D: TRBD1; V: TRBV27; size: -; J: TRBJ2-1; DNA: TGTGCCAGCAGTTTAGGTCCGGGACAGGGGTGGAATGAGCAGTTCTTC; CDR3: CASSLGPGQGWNEQFF
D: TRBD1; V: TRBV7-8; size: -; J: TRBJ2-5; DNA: TGTGCCAGCAGCTCCCCGACAGGGGGAGAAGAGACCCAGTACTTC; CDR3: CASSSPTGGEETQYF
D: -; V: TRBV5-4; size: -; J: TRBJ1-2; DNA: TGTGCCAGCAGCTCAGGAGCATATGGCTACACCTTC; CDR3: CASSSGAYGYTF
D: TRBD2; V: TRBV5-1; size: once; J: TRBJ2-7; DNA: TGCGCCAGCAGCTTGCTAGCGGGAGGCTCCTACGAGCAGTACTTC; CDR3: CASSLLAGGSYEQYF
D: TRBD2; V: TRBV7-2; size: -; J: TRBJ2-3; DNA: TGTGCCAGCAGCTGGGGGGGACTGAGCACAGATACGCAGTATTTT; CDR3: CASSWGGLSTDTQYF
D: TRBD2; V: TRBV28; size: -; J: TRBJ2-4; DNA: TGTGCCAGCAGTCTAGCGGGACTAGCCAAAAACATTCAGTACTTC; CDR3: CASSLAGLAKNIQYF
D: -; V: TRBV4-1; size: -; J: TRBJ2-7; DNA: TGCGCCGCATCGGGAGACCCTGGCTCCTACGAGCAGTACTTC; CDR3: CAASGDPGSYEQYF
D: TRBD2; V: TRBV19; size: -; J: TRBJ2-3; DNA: TGTGCCAGTAGCGCCGGACTAGCGGATAGCACAGATACGCAGTATTTT; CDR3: CASSAGLADSTDTQYF
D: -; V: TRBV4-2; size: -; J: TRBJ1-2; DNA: TGTGCCAGCAGCCAAATCGGGGCAGGCCAAAATGGCTACACCTTC; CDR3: CASSQIGAGQNGYTF
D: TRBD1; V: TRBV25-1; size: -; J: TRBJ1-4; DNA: TGTGCCAGCAGTGAGAGGGACAGGGATGAAAAACTGTTTTTT; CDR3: CASSERDRDEKLFF
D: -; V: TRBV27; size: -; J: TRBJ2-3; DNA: TGTGCCAGCAGTTTAAACGGGGGAATTTATAGCACAGATACGCAGTATTTT; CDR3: CASSLNGGIYSTDTQYF
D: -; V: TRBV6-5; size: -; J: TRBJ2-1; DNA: TGTGCCAGCAGTTATTCAGGGAACTCCTACAATGAGCAGTTCTTC; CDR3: CASSYSGNSYNEQFF